Given below is one T cell receptor beta chain in context. This record belongs to a study of early T cells in non-severe SARS-CoV-2 infection. About the research overall: Unpaired chains resulted from sequencing bulk RNA of unsorted whole blood.

TCRdb analysed the 5' RACE reads with MiXCR anew, one entry per CDR3 protein. This sample carries approximately 67,000 distinct CDR3 sequences, around 8.7% of them seen once, and the ten largest clones take approximately 3%. Trimming at V came to 8 bases and at J to 2 bases, leaving 10 bases not matched to a gene. Looked up from germline, CDR1 is LGHNA and CDR2 is YSLEER. The length of the CDR3 is 15 residues. This receptor was identified in an adult who was a healthcare worker with PCR-confirmed SARS-CoV-2 infection or an uninfected control (not recorded which). The source material was whole blood. The chain employs TRBV4-3 and TRBJ2-3, with 7 bases identical to TRBD2. The CDR3 nucleotides read TGCGCCAGCGGGATAAGGGGAGGGACCACAGATACGCAGTATTTT. The encoded protein is CASGIRGGTTDTQYF.